Listed below are T cell receptor beta chains from one sample, sequenced in a study of CD8+ T cells in alopecia areata. Clones were read by immunoSEQ multiplex PCR, and TCRdb kept only the in-frame ones, dropping some. The sample comprises 200,000 to 250,000 clones, more than 30% of which are singletons, and around 0.48% rests with the top ten. Sequences were derived from CD4+ T cells sorted from blood, sampled at week 34, from a patient treated with tofacitinib. Receptors originate from a human donor with alopecia areata. The CDR3 runs from the conserved cysteine through the conserved F or W. The order of the fields is V gene, D gene, J gene, clone size, CDR3 DNA, CDR3 protein. The D gene is left open where the match is weak. A clone size is listed for some rows: how often the clone was seen (once, few, many), or a class if it is expanded.

V: TRBV29-1
D: -
J: TRBJ2-2
size: few
DNA: TGCAGCGTAGCAGGGCTCGGGGAGCTGTTTTTT
CDR3: CSVAGLGELFF

V: TRBV30
D: -
J: TRBJ2-5
size: -
DNA: TGTGCCTGGAGTCCAGGGTTGGAGACCCAGTACTTC
CDR3: CAWSPGLETQYF

V: TRBV11-2
D: TRBD1
J: TRBJ1-5
size: -
DNA: TGTGCCAGCAGCTTTACAGGGGTCAGCCAGCCCCAGCATTTT
CDR3: CASSFTGVSQPQHF

V: TRBV5-8
D: -
J: TRBJ2-3
size: few
DNA: TGTGCCAGCAGCTTGGATCCAACCGCGGATACGCAGTATTTT
CDR3: CASSLDPTADTQYF

V: TRBV2
D: -
J: TRBJ1-6
size: -
DNA: TGTGCCAGCAGCCGGGAACTCCCGAGCTCCTATAATTCACCCCTCCACTTT
CDR3: CASSRELPSSYNSPLHF

V: TRBV18
D: -
J: TRBJ1-1
size: -
DNA: TGTGCCAGCTCATCCCGGGGGGAGTTCGGCACTGAAGCTTTCTTT
CDR3: CASSSRGEFGTEAFF

V: TRBV9
D: TRBD1
J: TRBJ1-2
size: few
DNA: TGTGCCAGCAGCCAAACGGACAGGATTAACTATGGCTACACCTTC
CDR3: CASSQTDRINYGYTF

V: TRBV6-6
D: TRBD1
J: TRBJ1-2
size: -
DNA: TGTGCCAGCAGTTACCCGTCCGGGACAGGGAACTATGGCTACACCTTC
CDR3: CASSYPSGTGNYGYTF

V: TRBV16
D: -
J: TRBJ1-5
size: few
DNA: TGTGCCAGCAGCCAATCAACGGCAGGGAATCAGCCCCAGCATTTT
CDR3: CASSQSTAGNQPQHF

V: TRBV25-1
D: -
J: TRBJ2-7
size: few
DNA: TGTGCCAGCAGTGAATATGGGCCAGAGCAGTACTTC
CDR3: CASSEYGPEQYF

V: TRBV9
D: -
J: TRBJ2-5
size: -
DNA: TGTGCCAGCAGCGCCAGACGGGAACCCGGGGAGACCCAGTACTTC
CDR3: CASSARREPGETQYF

V: TRBV29-1
D: TRBD1
J: TRBJ1-5
size: -
DNA: TGCAGCGTTGCCCCGGGACAGGGAGAGGGTCAGCCCCAGCATTTT
CDR3: CSVAPGQGEGQPQHF

V: TRBV7-2
D: -
J: TRBJ2-1
size: -
DNA: TGTGCCAGCAGCCCATACATCGCCGATGAGCAGTTCTTC
CDR3: CASSPYIADEQFF

V: TRBV7-6
D: -
J: TRBJ2-5
size: -
DNA: TGTGCCAGCAGCCCAGGGCTACTGTACCAAGAGACCCAGTACTTC
CDR3: CASSPGLLYQETQYF

V: TRBV19
D: -
J: TRBJ1-1
size: -
DNA: TGTGCCAGTAGCGAGGGGATGAACACTGAAGCTTTCTTT
CDR3: CASSEGMNTEAFF

V: TRBV6-5
D: -
J: TRBJ1-2
size: -
DNA: TGTGCCAGCAGTAAGACAGGTCAGGCCTATGGCTACACCTTC
CDR3: CASSKTGQAYGYTF

V: TRBV6-5
D: TRBD1
J: TRBJ1-2
size: -
DNA: TGTGCCAGCAATGACAGGGGATTTGGCTACACCTTC
CDR3: CASNDRGFGYTF

V: TRBV30
D: TRBD2
J: TRBJ2-3
size: few
DNA: TGTGCCTGGAGTTACTCCGTAGCGGGCCCAGATACGCAGTATTTT
CDR3: CAWSYSVAGPDTQYF

V: TRBV6-5
D: TRBD1
J: TRBJ2-7
size: few
DNA: TGTGCCAGCAGTTACAGGGCGACAGGGGCACGGGAGCAGTACTTC
CDR3: CASSYRATGAREQYF

V: TRBV30
D: TRBD1
J: TRBJ2-3
size: -
DNA: TGTGCCTGGAATACGGGACAGGTCAGGGCAGATACGCAGTATTTT
CDR3: CAWNTGQVRADTQYF

V: TRBV11-2
D: -
J: TRBJ1-5
size: few
DNA: TGTGCCAGCAGCCAGGAGGGGTTTAGTCAGCCCCAGCATTTT
CDR3: CASSQEGFSQPQHF

V: TRBV11-2
D: -
J: TRBJ1-2
size: -
DNA: TGTGCCAGCAGCCCGACCAGGGGACGGTCAAACTATGGCTACACCTTC
CDR3: CASSPTRGRSNYGYTF

V: TRBV5-4
D: -
J: TRBJ1-2
size: once
DNA: TGTGCCACCGGGACATTCCCCCCTGGCTACACCTTC
CDR3: CATGTFPPGYTF

V: TRBV23-1
D: TRBD2
J: TRBJ2-3
size: few
DNA: TGCGCCAGCAGTCAGCAGACTAGCGGGAGGGTCACAGATACGCAGTATTTT
CDR3: CASSQQTSGRVTDTQYF

V: TRBV19
D: -
J: TRBJ2-4
size: -
DNA: TGTGCCAGTAGTATATTCTCCTCGTTTGGGATCATGAGGGACATTCAGTACTTC
CDR3: CASSIFSSFGIMRDIQYF

V: TRBV4-1
D: -
J: TRBJ2-3
size: -
DNA: TGCGCCAGCAGCCTGTGGGTCACAGATACGCAGTATTTT
CDR3: CASSLWVTDTQYF

V: TRBV5-4
D: -
J: TRBJ2-3
size: -
DNA: TGTGCCAGCAGTTTAGCAGGGGCAAGCACAGATACGCAGTATTTT
CDR3: CASSLAGASTDTQYF

V: TRBV7-9
D: -
J: TRBJ2-6
size: few
DNA: TGTGCCAGCAGCCAACAGGCGGGTGGGGCCAACGTCCTGACTTTC
CDR3: CASSQQAGGANVLTF

V: TRBV6-6
D: TRBD2
J: TRBJ2-1
size: -
DNA: TGTGCCAGCAGAAAAGGCGGGAGTAGCTCCTACAATGAGCAGTTCTTC
CDR3: CASRKGGSSSYNEQFF

V: TRBV6-1
D: TRBD1
J: TRBJ1-1
size: -
DNA: TGTGCCAGCAGGCTAGGGACAGGTTGGAACACTGAAGCTTTCTTT
CDR3: CASRLGTGWNTEAFF

V: TRBV25-1
D: -
J: TRBJ2-7
size: many
DNA: TGTGCCAGCAGTCGTGGGGGTCCCTACGAGCAGTACTTC
CDR3: CASSRGGPYEQYF

V: TRBV5-4
D: -
J: TRBJ1-1
size: once
DNA: TGTGCCAGCAGCTTGGTGGGCCTGAACACTGAAGCTTTCTTT
CDR3: CASSLVGLNTEAFF

V: TRBV29-1
D: -
J: TRBJ1-3
size: -
DNA: TGCAGCGTTGGCGTAGGGGGGGCTGGAAACACCATATATTTT
CDR3: CSVGVGGAGNTIYF

V: TRBV29-1
D: TRBD1
J: TRBJ1-1
size: -
DNA: TGCAGCTCTGAGGGGGGGACAGGGATAAACACTGAAGCTTTCTTT
CDR3: CSSEGGTGINTEAFF

V: TRBV29-1
D: -
J: TRBJ1-5
size: -
DNA: TGCAGCGTTGCGGAGGCGGGGAGCAATCAGCCCCAGCATTTT
CDR3: CSVAEAGSNQPQHF

V: TRBV15
D: -
J: TRBJ1-2
size: -
DNA: TGTGCCACCAGCAGAGATCTCATAAGCAACTATGGCTACACCTTC
CDR3: CATSRDLISNYGYTF

V: TRBV6-6
D: TRBD2
J: TRBJ2-3
size: -
DNA: TGTGCCAGCCGATTAGCGGGGTCCACAGATACGCAGTATTTT
CDR3: CASRLAGSTDTQYF

V: TRBV15
D: -
J: TRBJ1-6
size: -
DNA: TGTGCCACCAGCAGAGCTGGAGGCAGCAATTCACCCCTCCACTTT
CDR3: CATSRAGGSNSPLHF

V: TRBV30
D: TRBD1
J: TRBJ1-5
size: -
DNA: TGTGCCTGGAGCCTAGGACAGGGGGATCAGCCCCAGCATTTT
CDR3: CAWSLGQGDQPQHF

V: TRBV27
D: -
J: TRBJ2-1
size: few
DNA: TGTGCCAGCAGTTTAGGCTCGGGGGAGCAGTTCTTC
CDR3: CASSLGSGEQFF

V: TRBV2
D: -
J: TRBJ1-1
size: -
DNA: TGTGCCAGCAGTGATCGCAGGGAAGTGTATTTTGAAGCTTTCTTT
CDR3: CASSDRREVYFEAFF

V: TRBV11-2
D: TRBD1
J: TRBJ1-1
size: -
DNA: TGTGCCAGCAGCCCCCGCCGGGACAGGAGGAACACTGAAGCTTTCTTT
CDR3: CASSPRRDRRNTEAFF

V: TRBV5-1
D: -
J: TRBJ2-5
size: -
DNA: TGCGCCAGCAGCTTGGGGATCAAGGAACAAGAGACCCAGTACTTC
CDR3: CASSLGIKEQETQYF

V: TRBV7-2
D: TRBD2
J: TRBJ2-7
size: -
DNA: TGTGCCAGCAGCTCCGGACTAGCGGGGAACGGGCAGTACTTC
CDR3: CASSSGLAGNGQYF

V: TRBV6-5
D: -
J: TRBJ1-6
size: -
DNA: TGTGCCAGCAGGATTGGGGGGAGCGATTCACCCCTCCACTTT
CDR3: CASRIGGSDSPLHF